Listed below are T cell receptor beta chains from one sample, sequenced in a study of regulatory T cells in long-lasting Graves disease. TCRdb used MiXCR to reprocess the multiplex PCR reads, holding one entry per CDR3 protein. Among under 700,000 distinct CDR3 sequences, 15% to 20% were seen once, and the ten largest hold 20% to 25%. This same sample was also taken into another study, of T cells in Graves' hyperthyroidism and ophthalmopathy.

The sample was peripheral blood mononuclear cells (PBMCs), taken at new diagnosis, from a patient treated with antithyroid drugs. The receptors shown here come from a woman aged 40-65 years with Graves disease. CDR3s include the opening cysteine and the closing phenylalanine or tryptophan. The D gene is left open where the match is weak. Rows give clone size only sometimes, using once, few, many, or a class for an expanded clone.

V gene	clone size	J gene	D gene	CDR3 protein	CDR3 DNA
TRBV18	many	TRBJ2-7	.	CASSPPTRYEQYF	TGTGCCAGCTCACCACCAACTAGGTACGAGCAGTACTTC
TRBV11-2	many	TRBJ2-1	TRBD1	CASSLGTGVNEQFF	TGTGCCAGCAGCTTGGGGACAGGGGTCAATGAGCAGTTCTTC
TRBV9	.	TRBJ1-1	.	CASSPPTFSNTEAFF	TGTGCCAGCAGCCCGCCCACCTTCTCGAACACTGAAGCTTTCTTT
TRBV13	many	TRBJ2-5	.	CASSFLAGKETQYF	TGTGCCAGCAGCTTTTTGGCAGGGAAAGAGACCCAGTACTTC
TRBV5-5	few	TRBJ1-2	.	CASSFTREWDGYTF	TGTGCCAGCAGCTTTACCCGGGAATGGGATGGCTACACCTTC
TRBV11-2	many	TRBJ2-3	.	CASSLVAGKSADTQYF	TGTGCCAGCAGCTTAGTGGCGGGTAAATCGGCGGATACGCAGTATTTT
TRBV6-2/TRBV6-3	few	TRBJ2-3	TRBD2	CASSAGRAGAITDTQYF	TGTGCCAGCAGCGCCGGGAGGGCAGGGGCAATTACAGATACGCAGTATTTT
TRBV20-1	few	TRBJ1-4	TRBD1	CSATTGATNEKLFF	TGCAGTGCAACCACAGGGGCAACTAATGAAAAACTGTTTTTT
TRBV7-3	few	TRBJ2-7	TRBD1	CASSSTGGLEQYF	TGTGCCAGCAGCTCGACAGGGGGCCTGGAGCAGTACTTC
TRBV11-2	.	TRBJ1-1	.	CASTTGGGYTEAFF	TGTGCCAGCACCACCGGGGGGGGGTACACTGAAGCTTTCTTT
TRBV12-3/TRBV12-4	many	TRBJ2-5	.	CASSLEGYETQYF	TGTGCCAGCAGTTTAGAAGGGTACGAGACCCAGTACTTC
TRBV7-8	many	TRBJ2-2	.	CASSHGPEGNTGELFF	TGTGCCAGCAGCCACGGACCCGAGGGTAACACCGGGGAGCTGTTTTTT
TRBV9	many	TRBJ1-1	.	CASSVLAGPNTEAFF	TGTGCCAGCAGCGTCCTCGCAGGGCCGAACACTGAAGCTTTCTTT
TRBV7-8	few	TRBJ2-2	.	CASSFSAGLDTGELFF	TGTGCCAGCAGCTTTTCTGCGGGGCTGGACACCGGGGAGCTGTTTTTT
TRBV6-5	many	TRBJ2-1	TRBD2	CASSYSILAGGRSNEQFF	TGTGCCAGCAGTTACTCGATTCTGGCGGGGGGGCGATCCAATGAGCAGTTCTTC
TRBV6-2/TRBV6-3	few	TRBJ2-7	TRBD2	CASSNPHAGVSYEQYF	TGTGCCAGCAGTAACCCTCATGCGGGGGTCTCCTACGAGCAGTACTTC
TRBV6-1	many	TRBJ2-7	TRBD2	CASSRRTSGGALVYEQYF	TGTGCCAGCAGCCGGCGGACTAGCGGGGGGGCCCTCGTATACGAGCAGTACTTC
TRBV20-1	few	TRBJ2-1	.	CSAARGSSYNEQFF	TGCAGTGCTGCCCGGGGAAGCTCCTACAATGAGCAGTTCTTC
TRBV7-9	few	TRBJ1-1	.	CASSLDAGIEAFF	TGTGCCAGCAGCTTGGACGCCGGGATTGAAGCTTTCTTT
TRBV5-5	few	TRBJ2-7	.	CASSPTGIQYEQYF	TGTGCCAGCAGCCCTACAGGGATCCAATACGAGCAGTACTTC
TRBV6-1	many	TRBJ1-1	.	CASRPINTEAFF	TGTGCCAGCAGACCAATAAACACTGAAGCTTTCTTT
TRBV7-8	many	TRBJ1-1	.	CASSLGVVSTEAFF	TGTGCCAGCAGCTTGGGGGTAGTATCCACTGAAGCTTTCTTT
TRBV2	.	TRBJ1-2	TRBD1	CAFRDRGRSSYGYTF	TGTGCCTTCCGGGACAGGGGGCGTTCAAGCTATGGCTACACCTTC
TRBV27	many	TRBJ1-1	.	CASSPVLGVFSVNTEAFF	TGTGCCAGCAGTCCCGTTCTGGGGGTTTTTTCGGTGAACACTGAAGCTTTCTTT
TRBV7-9	many	TRBJ1-3	.	CASSFRDTGNTIYF	TGTGCCAGCAGCTTTCGGGATACCGGAAACACCATATATTTT
TRBV5-1	.	TRBJ2-3	.	CASSLVPDFTDTQYF	TGCGCCAGCAGCTTGGTTCCAGATTTCACAGATACGCAGTATTTT
TRBV7-3	few	TRBJ2-2	TRBD2	CASSLGLENTGELFF	TGTGCCAGCAGCCTGGGACTAGAGAACACCGGGGAGCTGTTTTTT
TRBV7-9	.	TRBJ2-5	.	CASLRWGSGETQYF	TGTGCCAGCCTACGGTGGGGGTCCGGAGAGACCCAGTACTTC
TRBV2	many	TRBJ1-5	.	CASATQGGANQPQHF	TGTGCCAGCGCTACCCAAGGGGGGGCCAATCAGCCCCAGCATTTT
TRBV9	.	TRBJ1-2	TRBD1	CASSASDRANYGYTF	TGTGCCAGCAGCGCAAGTGACAGGGCTAACTATGGCTACACCTTC
TRBV5-1	many	TRBJ2-7	TRBD2	CASSLELAGGRTYEQYF	TGCGCCAGCAGCTTGGAACTAGCGGGGGGCCGGACCTACGAGCAGTACTTC
TRBV7-9	few	TRBJ1-1	.	CASSHPGGHMNTEAFF	TGTGCCAGCAGCCACCCCGGGGGACACATGAACACTGAAGCTTTCTTT